This is a list of T cell receptor beta chains from one sample in a study of blood T cell repertoires in COVID-19. The table came from immunoSEQ multiplex PCR; TCRdb's copy has only in-frame clones and leaves some out. The sample includes about 86,000 clones, over 80% of them seen just once. The sample comprised peripheral blood. These receptors were collected from a woman aged 80 or over with active or convalescent COVID-19. CDR3s include the opening cysteine and the closing phenylalanine or tryptophan. A D gene is named only where the DNA matches it firmly. Size is omitted from some rows. Given values are once, few, many or a class for expanded clones.

size | D | J | V | CDR3 | DNA
- | - | TRBJ2-7 | TRBV19 | CASSLQESSYEQYF | TGTGCCAGTAGTTTACAGGAAAGCTCCTACGAGCAGTACTTC
- | - | TRBJ2-2 | TRBV28 | CASSSGFHTGELFF | TGTGCCAGCAGTTCGGGGTTTCACACCGGGGAGCTGTTTTTT
- | TRBD1 | TRBJ1-4 | TRBV19 | CASSIGTDPEKLFF | TGTGCCAGTAGTATCGGGACAGATCCCGAAAAACTGTTTTTT
- | - | TRBJ1-2 | TRBV5-4 | CASSLATDNYGYTF | TGTGCCAGCAGCTTGGCGACAGACAACTATGGCTACACCTTC
- | - | TRBJ1-4 | TRBV3-1/TRBV3-2 | CASSPPGSSDNEKLFF | TGTGCCAGCAGCCCCCCGGGGTCCAGTGATAATGAAAAACTGTTTTTT
- | - | TRBJ1-6 | TRBV6-5 | CASSYRTGLRPLHF | TGTGCCAGCAGTTACCGAACAGGGCTCCGGCCCCTCCACTTT
- | - | TRBJ1-5 | TRBV27 | CASRITSSGYQPQHF | TGTGCCAGCAGGATTACAAGTTCGGGATATCAGCCCCAGCATTTT
- | - | TRBJ1-2 | TRBV12-3/TRBV12-4 | CASRSGDYGYTF | TGTGCCAGCAGATCCGGAGACTATGGCTACACCTTC
- | - | TRBJ2-1 | TRBV13 | CASSPPSYRIEQFF | TGTGCCAGCAGCCCACCCTCCTACAGAATTGAGCAGTTCTTC
- | TRBD1 | TRBJ1-5 | TRBV28 | CASSSLRQGAGQPQHF | TGTGCCAGCAGTTCTCTCAGACAGGGGGCAGGTCAGCCCCAGCATTTT
- | TRBD1 | TRBJ2-5 | TRBV28 | CASSPGQGWKTQYF | TGTGCCAGCAGCCCGGGACAGGGGTGGAAGACCCAGTACTTC
- | - | TRBJ2-5 | TRBV5-1 | CASSLALPQETQYF | TGCGCCAGCAGCTTGGCCCTCCCCCAAGAGACCCAGTACTTC
- | TRBD2 | TRBJ2-1 | TRBV5-1 | CASSLEGRGGGRNNEQFF | TGCGCCAGCAGCTTGGAGGGGCGCGGCGGGGGGCGCAACAATGAGCAGTTCTTC
- | - | TRBJ1-1 | TRBV18 | CASSADRTNTEAFF | TGTGCCAGCTCCGCGGACAGAACAAACACTGAAGCTTTCTTT
- | - | TRBJ2-1 | TRBV28 | CASSSSKGLSSYNEQFF | TGTGCCAGCAGTTCCAGCAAGGGACTCAGCTCCTACAATGAGCAGTTCTTC
- | - | TRBJ1-4 | TRBV5-1 | CASKPLGARNEKLFF | TGCGCCAGCAAACCATTGGGGGCCCGGAATGAAAAACTGTTTTTT
- | TRBD1 | TRBJ2-7 | TRBV11-3 | CASSGSPGQTYEQYF | TGTGCCAGCAGCGGGTCACCGGGACAGACCTACGAGCAGTACTTC
- | - | TRBJ2-3 | TRBV5-1 | CASSPGHQPTDTQYF | TGCGCCAGCAGCCCCGGACACCAGCCCACAGATACGCAGTATTTT
- | - | TRBJ1-1 | TRBV7-9 | CASSALLGQERRTEAFF | TGTGCCAGCAGTGCCTTACTAGGGCAGGAACGACGGACTGAAGCTTTCTTT
- | TRBD1 | TRBJ1-5 | TRBV19 | CASKSSQGQGAGQPQHF | TGTGCCAGTAAAAGTTCCCAGGGACAGGGGGCTGGACAGCCCCAGCATTTT
few | - | TRBJ2-5 | TRBV5-8 | CASSLARGLETQYF | TGTGCCAGCAGCTTGGCTCGGGGTTTGGAGACCCAGTACTTC
- | - | TRBJ2-7 | TRBV10-3 | CAISESEGASYEQYF | TGTGCCATCAGTGAGTCGGAGGGGGCGTCTTACGAGCAGTACTTC
- | - | TRBJ1-1 | TRBV7-2 | CASSLYPILNTEAFF | TGTGCCAGCAGCCTATACCCCATACTGAACACTGAAGCTTTCTTT
- | - | TRBJ1-2 | TRBV4-2 | CASSQEQGYGYTF | TGTGCCAGCAGCCAAGAGCAGGGGTATGGCTACACCTTC
- | - | TRBJ2-5 | TRBV3-1/TRBV3-2 | CASSHSTIQETQYF | TGTGCCAGCAGCCACAGTACAATCCAAGAGACCCAGTACTTC
- | TRBD1 | TRBJ2-7 | TRBV3-1/TRBV3-2 | CASSPWDRFDEQYF | TGTGCCAGCAGCCCCTGGGACAGGTTCGACGAGCAGTACTTC
- | - | TRBJ2-1 | TRBV7-3 | CASSPRAGHNEQFF | TGTGCCAGCAGCCCCAGGGCTGGTCACAATGAGCAGTTCTTC
- | TRBD2 | TRBJ2-1 | TRBV28 | CASSGTSGQFYNEQFF | TGTGCCAGCAGTGGGACTAGCGGGCAATTTTACAATGAGCAGTTCTTC
- | - | TRBJ2-1 | TRBV5-1 | CASSTGLYNEQFF | TGCGCCAGCAGCACGGGACTTTACAATGAGCAGTTCTTC
- | - | TRBJ2-2 | TRBV12-3/TRBV12-4 | CASERYTGELFF | TGTGCCAGCGAGAGGTACACCGGGGAGCTGTTTTTT
- | - | TRBJ2-1 | TRBV7-5 | CARSLPKDPQDNEQFF | TGTGCCAGAAGCTTACCAAAGGACCCACAGGACAATGAGCAGTTCTTC
- | - | TRBJ1-2 | TRBV4-3 | CASSQDLGGPFGYTF | TGCGCCAGCAGCCAAGATCTGGGGGGACCCTTCGGCTACACCTTC
once | - | TRBJ2-7 | TRBV6-5 | CASSYSQLAANEQYF | TGTGCCAGCAGTTACTCGCAACTAGCCGCCAACGAGCAGTACTTC
- | TRBD2 | TRBJ2-3 | TRBV11-3 | CASSPGAGYTDTQYF | TGTGCCAGCAGCCCGGGAGCGGGGTACACAGATACGCAGTATTTT
few | TRBD1 | TRBJ2-5 | TRBV27 | CASSSQTPRGRGRLEETQYF | TGTGCCAGCAGTTCCCAAACACCCAGGGGGCGCGGCCGATTGGAAGAGACCCAGTACTTC
- | TRBD2 | TRBJ2-1 | TRBV18 | CASSLERTSGGNEQFF | TGTGCCAGCTCGCTGGAAAGGACTAGCGGCGGCAATGAGCAGTTCTTC
- | - | TRBJ2-3 | TRBV2 | CASSLGPDTQYF | TGTGCCAGCAGCCTGGGGCCGGATACGCAGTATTTT
- | TRBD2 | TRBJ2-7 | TRBV7-2 | CASSLGAGGPIYEQYF | TGTGCCAGCAGCTTAGGAGCGGGGGGGCCCATTTACGAGCAGTACTTC